This T cell receptor beta chain emerged from a study of blood T cell repertoires in COVID-19. Produced via immunoSEQ multiplex PCR; TCRdb's table is partial and in-frame only. Counted here are some 150,000 clones, around 85% occurring once; the ten biggest clones make up more than 8.5%. Germline CDR1 and CDR2: SGDLS and YYNGEE. The CDR3 consists of 16 residues. Unmatched junction bases numbered 6, after V lost 4 bases and J lost 0 bases. J is TRBJ2-2 and V is TRBV9, with 7 bases that match TRBD1. Sample: PBMCs or T cells enriched from blood (not recorded which). The TCR sequence derives from a man in his fifties or sixties who had recovered from COVID-19. For the CDR3, the DNA is TGTGCCAGCAGCACCGGACAGGTCTCGAACACCGGGGAGCTGTTTTTT. Translation gives CASSTGQVSNTGELFF.